This TCR beta chain was captured by sequencing in a study of T cell changes during pregnancy in multiple sclerosis. The table came from immunoSEQ multiplex PCR; TCRdb's copy has only in-frame clones and leaves some out. The repertoire holds 90,000 or so clones, about 94% seen once, with about 1.7% in the top ten. Deletions cut 0 bases from V and 9 bases from J, with 13 bases between. The CDR3 sequence is 13 residues long. Germline V lookup: CDR1 SGDLS, CDR2 YYNGEE. This receptor was obtained from a female donor in good health, enrolled as a control in a pregnancy study. Specimen: peripheral blood, collected after pregnancy. The chain uses TRBV9 and TRBJ2-7; possible D gene TRBD2, 6 bases. CDR3 protein: CASSVDTGTWQYF. The CDR3, as DNA: TGTGCCAGCAGCGTAGATACCGGGACTTGGCAGTACTTC.